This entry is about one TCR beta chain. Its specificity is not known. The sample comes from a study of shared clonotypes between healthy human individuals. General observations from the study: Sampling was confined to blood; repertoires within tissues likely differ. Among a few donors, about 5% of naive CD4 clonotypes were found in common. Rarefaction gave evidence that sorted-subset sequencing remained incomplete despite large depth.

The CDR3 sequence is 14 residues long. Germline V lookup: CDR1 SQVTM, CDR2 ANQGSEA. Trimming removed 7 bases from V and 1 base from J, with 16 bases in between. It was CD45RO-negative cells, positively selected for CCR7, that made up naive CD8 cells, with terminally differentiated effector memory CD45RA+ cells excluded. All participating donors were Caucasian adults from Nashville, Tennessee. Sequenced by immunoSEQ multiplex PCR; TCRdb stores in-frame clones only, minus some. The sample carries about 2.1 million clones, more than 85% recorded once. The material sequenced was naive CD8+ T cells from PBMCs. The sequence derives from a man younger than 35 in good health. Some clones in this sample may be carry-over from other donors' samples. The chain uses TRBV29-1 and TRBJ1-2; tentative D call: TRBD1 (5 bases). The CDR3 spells CSAGTDALNYGYTF. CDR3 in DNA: TGCAGCGCCGGGACCGACGCCCTTAACTATGGCTACACCTTC. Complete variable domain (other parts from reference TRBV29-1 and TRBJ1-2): SAVISQKPSRDICQRGTSLTIQCQVDSQVTMMFWYRQQPGQSLTLIATANQGSEATYESGFVIDKFPISRPNLTFSTLTVSNMSPEDSSIYLCSAGTDALNYGYTFGSGTRLTVV.